A single sample gave rise to the 30 T cell receptor beta chains below, sequenced in a study of early T cells in non-severe SARS-CoV-2 infection. Using its own MiXCR run on the 5' RACE reads, TCRdb lists one record per CDR3 protein. Among tens of thousands of distinct CDR3 sequences listed, roughly 12% were seen once. This specimen was whole blood, taken at baseline. The receptors were sampled from an adult who was a healthcare worker with PCR-confirmed SARS-CoV-2 infection or an uninfected control (not recorded which).

The genes are TRBV7-9 and TRBJ1-1; no firm D call. The CDR3 has 14 amino acids. Between the trimmed V and J ends, which lost 1 base and 4 bases, there was a span of 10 bases. Germline CDR1 reads SEHNR; CDR2 reads FQNEAQ (reference sequence). The CDR3 sequence: CASSLEIFGTEAFF. For the CDR3, the DNA is TGTGCCAGCAGCTTAGAGATTTTTGGCACTGAAGCTTTCTTT.

This clonotype was seen a handful of times. The chain couples TRBV14 to TRBJ1-5; D is unclear. The V end lost 2 bases, the J end lost 3 bases, and 20 bases lay between the germline ends. The germline CDR1 and CDR2 sequences are SGHDN and FVKESK. The CDR3 runs to 18 residues. CDR3 nucleotide sequence: TGTGCCAGCAGCCAACGGTTCGGGGATTGCTCTAACAATCAGCCCCAGCATTTT. Its protein is CASSQRFGDCSNNQPQHF. The variable domain in full, with the rest retrieved from reference TRBV14 and TRBJ1-5, is EAGVTQFPSHSVIEKGQTVTLRCDPISGHDNLYWYRRVMGKEIKFLLHFVKESKQDESGMPNNRFLAERTGGTYSTLKVQPAELEDSGVYFCASSQRFGDCSNNQPQHFGDGTRLSIL.

There are many counts of this clonotype. The chain couples TRBV12-3 or TRBV12-4 to TRBJ2-1; unclear D gene. V gave up 4 bases and J gave up 0 bases, with 10 bases separating them. The CDR3 runs 15 residues. CDR3 protein: CASSSYLSSYNEQFF. The CDR3 bases are TGTGCCAGCAGTTCCTACCTAAGCTCCTACAATGAGCAGTTCTTC.

This clonotype was counted between two and nine times. The J gene is TRBJ2-7, the V gene TRBV11-2; D gene unclear. Germline V gives CDR1 SGHAT, CDR2 FQNNGV. The CDR3 spans 14 residues. V shed 2 bases and J shed 7 bases, with 15 bases lying between them. The CDR3 sequence: CASSLSSELGEQYF. The CDR3 DNA is TGTGCCAGCAGCTTATCTTCAGAATTGGGGGAGCAGTACTTC. Complete variable domain (other parts from reference TRBV11-2 and TRBJ2-7): EAGVAQSPRYKIIEKRQSVAFWCNPISGHATLYWYQQILGQGPKLLIQFQNNGVVDDSQLPKDRFSAERLKGVDSTLKIQPAKLEDSAVYLCASSLSSELGEQYFGPGTRLTVT.

J is TRBJ2-4 and V is TRBV27; 9 bases fit TRBD1. Germline assignment: CDR1 MNHEY and CDR2 SMNVEV (reference sequence). The CDR3 has 14 residues. The V segment lost 6 bases and the J segment 11 bases; nucleotides outside the gene matches: 11. CDR3 DNA sequence: TGTGCCAGCAGAGTTCCGGGACAGGGTTTCGTTCAGTACTTC. Protein: CASRVPGQGFVQYF.

This chain joins TRBV5-1 and TRBJ2-3, with D unresolved. The length of the CDR3 is 15 residues. Trimming cost V 3 bases and J 2 bases, with 13 bases left between them. Germline V lookup: CDR1 SGHRS, CDR2 YFSETQ. Here the CDR3 DNA reads TGCGCCAGCAGCTCCGCTAGTATTTACACAGATACGCAGTATTTT. Translation gives CASSSASIYTDTQYF.

V usage is TRBV28 and J usage is TRBJ2-3, with 10 positions matching TRBD1. This CDR3 comprises 16 residues. Germline-derived CDR1 and CDR2 are MDHEN and SYDVKM. Trimming took 5 bases from V and 2 from J; bases not matched to a gene: 7. The DNA of the CDR3 is TGTGCCAGCAGTCAACGCGGGACAGGGGACACAGATACGCAGTATTTT. Protein sequence: CASSQRGTGDTDTQYF.

In its sample, this clonotype ranks as medium-sized. The chain carries TRBV6-2 or TRBV6-3 and TRBJ2-7; possibly TRBD2 for D (6 bases). Trimming left V 6 bases short and J 2 bases short, with 17 bases between. Germline V gene data show CDR1 as MNHEY and CDR2 as SVGEGT. This CDR3 is built from 15 residues. The CDR3 DNA follows: TGTGCCAGCAGGGAGTTAGCGGATTTCACCTACGAGCAGTACTTC. Translating it yields CASRELADFTYEQYF.

In its sample, this clonotype was seen a few times. The V call is TRBV10-1, the J call TRBJ2-7, with 11 bases aligning to TRBD1. J was trimmed by 3 bases and V by 6 bases; bases with no gene match: 1. The length of the CDR3 is 13 residues. In germline, CDR1 is WNHNN, CDR2 SYGVQD (reference sequence). The CDR3, as DNA: TGCGCCAGCAGGGACAGGGGGCGCTACGAGCAGTACTTC. This codes for CASRDRGRYEQYF.

This clonotype was seen only a few times. The chain is built from TRBV2 and TRBJ1-1; D is ambiguous. Per germline, CDR1 SNHLY and CDR2 FYNNEI. The CDR3 spans 13 residues. V lost 2 bases and J 8 bases, leaving 12 bases between the germline ends. This CDR3 is CASSETRTEEAFF. The CDR3 DNA follows: TGTGCCAGCAGTGAAACCCGAACAGAAGAAGCTTTCTTT.

The chain combines TRBV13 with TRBJ2-3; D is unclear. Germline V gives CDR1 PRHDT, CDR2 FYEKMQ (reference sequence). This CDR3 comprises 14 residues. The V end was cut by 3 bases, the J end by 4 bases, with 11 bases between. The CDR3 sequence is CASSFWDLADTQYF. As DNA, the CDR3 is TGTGCCAGCAGCTTTTGGGATCTCGCAGATACGCAGTATTTT. Full variable domain (outside the CDR3, taken from reference TRBV13 and TRBJ2-3): AAGVIQSPRHLIKEKRETATLKCYPIPRHDTVYWYQQGPGQDPQFLISFYEKMQSDKGSIPDRFSAQQFSDYHSELNMSSLELGDSALYFCASSFWDLADTQYFGPGTRLTVL.

A few counts support this clonotype. V and J are TRBV9 and TRBJ1-6; D not certain. V lost 1 base and J 13 bases, leaving 12 bases between the germline ends. The CDR3 contains 13 residues. CDR1 and CDR2 (germline): SGDLS, YYNGEE. CDR3: CASSVSEYGPLHF. The CDR3 region has the DNA TGTGCCAGCAGCGTATCCGAGTATGGGCCCCTCCACTTT.

The V call is TRBV7-9, the J call TRBJ1-5; D is uncertain. The V and J ends lost 6 bases and 5 bases respectively, with 8 bases between them. CDR3 length: 12 residues. Germline lookup yields CDR1 SEHNR and CDR2 FQNEAQ (reference sequence). CDR3 sequence: CASSPGDQPQHF. The CDR3 DNA follows: TGTGCCAGCAGTCCCGGGGATCAGCCCCAGCATTTT. Full variable domain (remainder filled in from reference TRBV7-9 and TRBJ1-5): DTGVSQNPRHKITKRGQNVTFRCDPISEHNRLYWYRQTLGQGPEFLTYFQNEAQLEKSRLLSDRFSAERPKGSFSTLEIQRTEQGDSAMYLCASSPGDQPQHFGDGTRLSIL.

V is TRBV7-2 and J is TRBJ1-6, with a tentative D call TRBD1 (5 bases). Trimming left V 3 bases short and J 8 bases short, with 11 bases between. CDR3 length: 14 amino acids. Looked up from germline, CDR1 is SGHTA and CDR2 is FQGNSA. CDR3: CASSFFQGDSPLHF. The CDR3 bases are TGTGCCAGCAGCTTTTTCCAGGGCGATTCACCCCTCCACTTT.

The gene calls are TRBV11-2 and TRBJ2-3; 9 bases match TRBD2. The CDR3 has 14 residues. Losses at the gene ends were 5 bases for V and 7 bases for J; bases not matched to a gene: 7. Germline-derived CDR1 and CDR2 are SGHAT and FQNNGV. The CDR3 coding sequence is TGTGCCAGCAGCCCTAGCGGGGCTCCCTATACGCAGTATTTT. Residues: CASSPSGAPYTQYF.

J is TRBJ2-5 and V is TRBV12-3 or TRBV12-4; D may be TRBD1 (5 bases). This CDR3 has 14 residues. Trimming pared 7 bases from V and 1 base from J, leaving 13 bases between. In DNA, the CDR3 is TGTGCCAGCACCCCCGGTGGGGCCCAAGAGACCCAGTACTTC. Translated: CASTPGGAQETQYF.

This clonotype showed up many times. The V call is TRBV28, the J call TRBJ2-2; possibly TRBD2 for D (6 bases). CDR3 size: 15 residues. V lost 3 bases, J lost 5 bases, and 13 bases lay in between. The V gene's germline CDR1 is MDHEN and CDR2 SYDVKM. The CDR3 sequence: CASSLFGRSTGELFF. In DNA, the CDR3 is TGTGCCAGCAGTTTGTTCGGGAGAAGTACCGGGGAGCTGTTTTTT.

This rearrangement joins TRBV6-6 to TRBJ2-5; D not resolved. Germline V lookup: CDR1 MNHNY, CDR2 SVGAGI (reference sequence). This CDR3 has 15 residues. The V end lost 7 bases, the J end lost 2 bases, and 17 bases lay between the germline ends. CDR3 region: CASTTVVDLQETQYF. CDR3 coding DNA: TGTGCCAGCACCACCGTGGTCGATTTACAAGAGACCCAGTACTTC.

The chain links TRBV7-2 to TRBJ2-1, with no clear D. V dropped 2 bases and J dropped 6 bases, with 5 bases sitting between them. Germline V CDR1 and CDR2: SGHTA, FQGNSA. CDR3 size: 12 residues. The CDR3 here is CASSLKANEQFF. Written as DNA, the CDR3 is TGTGCCAGCAGCTTAAAGGCCAATGAGCAGTTCTTC.

This clonotype appeared a few times. V gene TRBV20-1 combines with J gene TRBJ2-7, with 13 bases identical to TRBD2. Trimming removed 5 bases from V and 1 base from J; junction bases left unmatched: 2. CDR1 and CDR2 (germline): DFQATT, SNEGSKA (reference sequence). The CDR3 has 14 residues. The CDR3, as DNA: TGCAGTGCTCGACTAGCGGGAGGATCCTACGAGCAGTACTTC. Protein product: CSARLAGGSYEQYF.

This clonotype was seen a few times. The chain recombines TRBV7-6 with TRBJ1-1; D is unclear. V was trimmed by 7 bases and J by 4 bases, leaving 10 bases between them. The CDR3 is 12 residues long. Germline loops: CDR1 SGHVS, CDR2 FNYEAQ. The DNA of the CDR3 is TGTGCCAGCACCTCGGTTGGCACTGAAGCTTTCTTT. Translating gives CASTSVGTEAFF.

This clonotype was seen only a few times. The rearrangement joins TRBV6-6 to TRBJ2-2; D possibly corresponds to TRBD2 (5 bases). Trimming removed 7 bases from V and 2 bases from J, with 11 bases in between. The CDR3 spans 14 residues. Germline loops: CDR1 MNHNY, CDR2 SVGAGI (reference sequence). CDR3 loop: CASKVAGNTGELFF. CDR3 DNA sequence: TGTGCCAGCAAGGTGGCGGGTAACACCGGGGAGCTGTTTTTT.

This chain links TRBV5-1 with TRBJ2-1, with 8 bases aligning to TRBD2. V was pared by 7 bases and J by 5 bases, with 11 bases of the junction left unmatched. CDR3 length equals 15 residues. CDR1 is SGHRS and CDR2 is YFSETQ in the germline V gene. CDR3 bases: TGCGCCAGCGGCTGGGCGGGAGGAAAGAACAATGAGCAGTTCTTC. Translating gives CASGWAGGKNNEQFF.

This clonotype was seen repeatedly, ten times or more. V is TRBV18 and J is TRBJ2-3, with D possibly matching TRBD1 (6 bases). There are 12 residues in the CDR3. V dropped 5 bases and J dropped 6 bases, with 9 bases sitting between them. Germline V lookup: CDR1 KGHSH, CDR2 LQKENI. CDR3 nucleotides: TGTGCCAGCTCAACAGGGCCCGATACGCAGTATTTT. The encoded protein is CASSTGPDTQYF.

This clonotype was seen more than once but under ten times. The V gene is TRBV11-2, the J gene TRBJ1-5; D unclear. The CDR3 loop spans 15 amino acids. CDR1 is SGHAT, CDR2 FQNNGV, per germline. V gave up 1 base and J gave up 3 bases, with 10 bases separating them. DNA for the CDR3: TGTGCCAGCAGCTTAGCCGGAGCCCTCAATCAGCCCCAGCATTTT. Residues: CASSLAGALNQPQHF.

The V gene is TRBV28, the J gene TRBJ2-7; D not certain. This CDR3 has 12 amino acids. V was pared by 3 bases and J by 5 bases, with 8 bases between. CDR1 and CDR2 from the germline V gene are MDHEN and SYDVKM. The CDR3 coding sequence is TGTGCCAGCAGTTTCGTTCTAGACGAGCAGTACTTC. Residues: CASSFVLDEQYF.

Only a few counts were recorded for this clonotype. The gene calls are TRBV27 and TRBJ2-7, with 7 bases that match TRBD1. The V segment lost 5 bases and the J segment 2 bases; nucleotides outside the gene matches: 9. There are 15 residues in the CDR3. CDR1 is MNHEY and CDR2 is SMNVEV in the germline V gene (reference sequence). CDR3 nucleotides: TGTGCCAGCAGTCTCGACAGGGACATACCCTACGAGCAGTACTTC. This sequence encodes CASSLDRDIPYEQYF.

Many counts were recorded for this clonotype. The V and J genes are TRBV9 and TRBJ1-4; D call uncertain. V lost 1 base to trimming and J lost 5 bases, with 12 bases between them. CDR1 and CDR2 from the germline V gene are SGDLS and YYNGEE. This CDR3 contains 15 residues. Written as DNA, the CDR3 is TGTGCCAGCAGCGTATCCGGGCGGATCAATGAAAAACTGTTTTTT. It specifies CASSVSGRINEKLFF.

This clonotype has a count of ten or more. The chain couples TRBV7-9 to TRBJ1-5; maybe TRBD1 (5 bases). The CDR3 runs 13 residues. Between the trimmed V and J ends, which lost 0 bases and 10 bases, there was a span of 10 bases. CDR1 and CDR2 from the germline V gene are SEHNR and FQNEAQ (reference sequence). The DNA of the CDR3 is TGTGCCAGCAGCTTAGCGGACACCGTTCCCCAGCATTTT. It translates to CASSLADTVPQHF.

The chain is built from TRBV2 and TRBJ1-5; D unresolved. CDR1 and CDR2 from the germline V gene are SNHLY and FYNNEI. The CDR3 has 12 amino acids. With 6 bases removed from V and 0 bases from J, the gap between germline ends came to 3 bases. CDR3 DNA: TGTGCCAGCAGAGATAGCAATCAGCCCCAGCATTTT. Translating gives CASRDSNQPQHF. The variable domain in full, completed from reference TRBV2 and TRBJ1-5, reads EPEVTQTPSHQVTQMGQEVILRCVPISNHLYFYWYRQILGQKVEFLVSFYNNEISEKSEIFDDQFSVERPDGSNFTLKIRSTKLEDSAMYFCASRDSNQPQHFGDGTRLSIL.